Given below is one TCR beta chain in context. CDR1 and CDR2 from the germline V gene are SNHLY and FYNNEI. The CDR3 extends over 15 amino acids. V lost 2 bases, J lost 4 bases, and 6 bases stayed unmatched. This sample was included in a study of control samples from healthy donors and cancer patients. Clones were sequenced by immunoSEQ multiplex PCR, and TCRdb holds only the in-frame ones, with some missing. The table lists over 150,000 clones, 91% of them singletons. This TCR was sampled from a woman in her thirties or forties in good health. This rearrangement joins TRBV2 to TRBJ2-5; 8 nucleotides line up with TRBD2. Sequenced: blood. The CDR3 loop is CASSEFSGGIETQYF. The CDR3 DNA reads as TGTGCCAGCAGTGAATTCAGCGGGGGAATAGAGACCCAGTACTTC.